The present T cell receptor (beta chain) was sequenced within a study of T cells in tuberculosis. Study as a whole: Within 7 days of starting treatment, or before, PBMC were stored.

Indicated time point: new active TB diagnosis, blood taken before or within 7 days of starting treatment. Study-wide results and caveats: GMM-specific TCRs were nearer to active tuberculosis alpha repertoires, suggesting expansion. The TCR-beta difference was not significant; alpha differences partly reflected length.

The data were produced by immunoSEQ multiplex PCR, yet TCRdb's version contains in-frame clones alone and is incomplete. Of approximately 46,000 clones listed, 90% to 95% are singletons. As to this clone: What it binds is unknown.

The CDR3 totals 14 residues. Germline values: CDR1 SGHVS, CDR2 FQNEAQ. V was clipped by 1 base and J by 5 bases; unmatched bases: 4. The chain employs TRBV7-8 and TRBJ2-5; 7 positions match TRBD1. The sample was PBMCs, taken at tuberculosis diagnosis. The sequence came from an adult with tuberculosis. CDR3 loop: CASSLGGGRETQYF. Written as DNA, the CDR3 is TGTGCCAGCAGCTTAGGAGGGGGCCGGGAGACCCAGTACTTC. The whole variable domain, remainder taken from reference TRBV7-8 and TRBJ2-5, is GAGVSQSPRYKVAKRGQDVALRCDPISGHVSLFWYQQALGQGPEFLTYFQNEAQLDKSGLPSDRFFAERPEGSVSTLKIQRTQQEDSAVYLCASSLGGGRETQYFGPGTRLLVL.